The clone carrying this T cell receptor beta chain appeared a single time. This CDR3 has 14 amino acids. The germline gives CDR1 LNHNV, CDR2 YYDKDF (reference sequence). V gave up 5 bases and J gave up 8 bases, with 18 bases separating them. Method: immunoSEQ multiplex PCR; TCRdb's copy keeps in-frame clones and lacks some. The sample has approximately 250,000 clones, roughly nine tenths seen once. This sample was included in a study of blood T cell repertoires in COVID-19. Turning to the study itself: Both acute and convalescent COVID-19 samples were obtained from the United States, Italy and Spain. T cells, B-cell-depleted T cells, or PBMCs provided the cDNA or gDNA that served as material.

Sequenced sample: peripheral blood. The clonotype comes from a woman aged 60-75 years who had recovered from COVID-19. The V gene is TRBV15, the J gene TRBJ1-1; D unresolved. DNA for the CDR3: TGTGCCACCAGCGTCGAATCAGGAGGAATGGAAGCTTTCTTT. Amino acid sequence: CATSVESGGMEAFF.